The entry that follows covers one T cell receptor beta chain sequence. The CDR3 loop spans 16 amino acids. Germline CDR1 SGHNT, CDR2 YENEEA. V lost 4 bases, J lost 5 bases, and 11 bases stayed unmatched. This sample was included in a study of blood T cell repertoires in COVID-19. Looking at the study overall: COVID-19 samples collected from the United States, Italy and Spain covered acute and convalescent phases. PBMCs, B-cell-depleted T cells, or T cells provided the cDNA or gDNA that made up the material.

Methods used by the authors: How many nucleated cells were present was estimated from reference gene primer amplification. Assay: immunoSEQ multiplex PCR; the TCRdb copy retains only in-frame clones and omits some. V, J and clone size are those of that table, while D and trimming were read from the DNA. This table has about 240,000 clones, just under 85% appearing once. The V and J genes are TRBV11-3 and TRBJ2-5, with 9 bases matching TRBD2. The specimen was peripheral blood. This receptor was taken from an older woman with active or convalescent COVID-19. This CDR3 is CASSSRREGLEETQYF. CDR3 DNA: TGTGCCAGCAGCTCTCGGCGGGAGGGCCTGGAGGAGACCCAGTACTTC.